The 13 T cell receptor beta chains below were found in one sample sequenced in a study of spatial heterogeneity in lung cancer. The time point is: sample taken at primary tumor resection. Tumor, nontumor lung or frozen PBMC supplied whole RNA that was sequenced unsorted. TCRdb re-derived calls from the 5' RACE reads in MiXCR, one entry per CDR3 protein. The table has 85,000 to 100,000 distinct CDR3 sequences, 10% to 15% seen once; the top ten hold roughly 41%. This material consisted of PBMCs, taken at surgery. The receptors come from a male donor with early-stage non-small cell lung cancer.

The V call is TRBV7-9, the J call TRBJ2-4; tentatively, D is TRBD2 (5 bases). Deletions cut 5 bases from V and 6 bases from J, with 14 bases between. Germline V lookup: CDR1 SEHNR, CDR2 FQNEAQ (reference sequence). The CDR3 runs 14 residues. CDR3 region: CASSPSGLGNIQYF. The CDR3 DNA reads TGTGCCAGCAGCCCGAGCGGCCTGGGAAACATTCAGTACTTC.

The chain couples TRBV19 to TRBJ2-7, with TRBD1 matching 8 bases. The CDR3 runs to 16 residues. V was pared by 4 bases and J by 5 bases, with 13 bases of the junction left unmatched. CDR1 is LNHDA, CDR2 SQIVND, per germline (reference sequence). CDR3 sequence: CASSRGQGPISHEQYF. The CDR3 coding sequence is TGTGCCAGTAGTAGAGGACAGGGACCGATTTCCCACGAGCAGTACTTC.

V is TRBV12-3 or TRBV12-4 and J is TRBJ2-2, with D possibly TRBD2 on 5 matching bases. V was trimmed by 5 bases and J by 7 bases, leaving 17 bases between them. The CDR3 has 15 amino acids. The CDR3 DNA reads as TGTGCCAGCAGTCTACGGACTTCTCCCTTCGGGGAGCTGTTTTTT. Its translation: CASSLRTSPFGELFF.

V usage is TRBV20-1 and J usage is TRBJ2-1; tentatively, D is TRBD2 (5 bases). The CDR3 extends over 13 amino acids. Germline V lookup: CDR1 DFQATT, CDR2 SNEGSKA (reference sequence). V lost 2 bases to trimming and J lost 4 bases, with 9 bases between them. CDR3 DNA sequence: TGCAGTGCTAGACAGGACTTGTACAATGAGCAGTTCTTC. Protein: CSARQDLYNEQFF.

This clonotype has more than one count but fewer than ten. The chain recombines TRBV5-4 with TRBJ2-4; TRBD1 might be the D (6 bases). The V end was cut by 3 bases, the J end by 0 bases, with 13 bases between. The CDR3 covers 16 residues. CDR1 and CDR2 from the germline V gene are SGHNT and YYREEE (reference sequence). CDR3 in amino acids: CASSSTGLLAKNIQYF. In DNA form, the CDR3 reads TGTGCCAGCAGCTCCACAGGGCTCCTAGCCAAAAACATTCAGTACTTC.

Here the CDR3 reads CAISESNRGGTEAFF. The CDR3 region has the DNA TGTGCCATCAGTGAGTCAAACAGGGGGGGCACTGAAGCTTTCTTT. The V call is TRBV10-3, the J call TRBJ1-1; TRBD1 matches 8 bases. This CDR3 has 15 residues. V shed 0 bases and J 4 bases; nucleotides not matched to a gene: 4. CDR1 is ENHRY and CDR2 is SYGVKD in the germline V gene.

The genes are TRBV6-2 or TRBV6-3 and TRBJ2-1; 9 bases line up with TRBD2. Germline CDR1 MNHEY, CDR2 SVGEGT. V lost 5 bases, J lost 3 bases, and 5 bases stayed unmatched. The length of the CDR3 is 15 residues. CDR3 sequence reads: CASSQRGANYNEQFF. As DNA, the CDR3 is TGTGCCAGCAGTCAGCGGGGGGCTAACTACAATGAGCAGTTCTTC.

A few counts support this clonotype. This sequence joins TRBV5-5 and TRBJ2-7; 11 bases map to TRBD2. The CDR3 extends over 15 amino acids. CDR1 SGHKS and CDR2 YYEKEE come from the germline V gene (reference sequence). V lost 4 bases, J lost 0 bases, and 3 bases stayed unmatched. CDR3 sequence: CASSAGLAVSYEQYF. The DNA of the CDR3 is TGTGCCAGCAGCGCGGGACTAGCGGTCTCCTACGAGCAGTACTTC.

This chain links TRBV11-2 with TRBJ1-5; D is unclear. The CDR3 runs to 13 residues. The germline CDR1 and CDR2 sequences are SGHAT and FQNNGV. Trimming took 1 base from V and 6 from J, leaving 7 bases between them. The CDR3 DNA sequence: TGTGCCAGCAGCTTAGGCCAGGTTCAGCCCCAGCATTTT. Its translation is CASSLGQVQPQHF. The full variable domain, its missing parts supplied by reference TRBV11-2 and TRBJ1-5, is EAGVAQSPRYKIIEKRQSVAFWCNPISGHATLYWYQQILGQGPKLLIQFQNNGVVDDSQLPKDRFSAERLKGVDSTLKIQPAKLEDSAVYLCASSLGQVQPQHFGDGTRLSIL.

In its sample, this clonotype was seen many times. The CDR3 DNA reads as TGTGCCAGCTCACCATCTAGCGGGGACTACAATGAGCAGTTCTTC. This encodes CASSPSSGDYNEQFF. The V call is TRBV18, the J call TRBJ2-1; 9 positions match TRBD2. Germline CDR1 is KGHSH and CDR2 is LQKENI. With 2 bases clipped from V and 3 bases from J, the junction kept 2 bases outside the gene matches. This CDR3 contains 15 residues.

The chain uses TRBV11-2 and TRBJ2-2, with 8 bases lining up with TRBD1. Germline trimming cut 3 bases from V and 7 bases from J; bases unmatched to any gene: 7. Looked up from germline, CDR1 is SGHAT and CDR2 is FQNNGV. The CDR3 is 15 amino acids. The CDR3 here is CASSFVQGAGGELFF. In DNA form, the CDR3 reads TGTGCCAGCAGCTTTGTCCAGGGGGCAGGCGGGGAGCTGTTTTTT.

This clonotype has more than one count but fewer than ten. This chain joins TRBV12-3 or TRBV12-4 and TRBJ1-5; D not certain. The CDR3 has 15 amino acids. V shed 3 bases and J shed 2 bases, with 11 bases lying between them. For the CDR3, the DNA is TGTGCCAGCAGTTTGGGGATCGGGCGCAATCAGCCCCAGCATTTT. It codes for CASSLGIGRNQPQHF.

The V gene is TRBV18, the J gene TRBJ2-7; 9 bases fit TRBD1. Germline loops: CDR1 KGHSH, CDR2 LQKENI. The length of the CDR3 is 13 residues. V lost 6 bases, J lost 5 bases, and 5 bases stayed unmatched. This CDR3 reads CASSGDRVDEQYF. The CDR3 DNA sequence: TGTGCCAGCTCTGGGGACAGGGTCGACGAGCAGTACTTC.